The T cell receptor (beta chain) under discussion was sequenced for a study of naive and memory T cell subsets. Trimming removed 5 bases from V and 2 bases from J; junction bases left unmatched: 9. The CDR3 is 16 amino acids. The germline gives CDR1 MNHEY, CDR2 SVGAGI. An equimolar mix of two oligonucleotides served as the beta constant-region primer for TRBC1 and TRBC2. Four rounds of PCR amplified the ligated cDNA using nested alpha and beta constant-region primers plus SP2. TCRdb independently ran MiXCR on the UMI-ligation and nested PCR reads; one entry per CDR3 protein. The table shows just over 80,000 distinct CDR3 sequences, with 9% occurring only once. Alpha and beta libraries were amplified separately from the second PCR onward. CMV status came from CD4+ IFNgamma after overnight CMV lysate stimulation. In this sample, this clonotype turned up a few times.

The chain has TRBV6-5 and TRBJ2-7, with 10 bases aligning to TRBD2. Material: naive CD8+ T cells from blood. The origin of this receptor is a human donor in good health. The CDR3 coding sequence is TGTGCCAGCAGTCCTAGCGGGAGCGGGGGGGCCTACGAGCAGTACTTC. The encoded protein is CASSPSGSGGAYEQYF.